This TCR beta chain was identified during a study of blood T cells in healthy people across ages (dated by TCRdb to about 2015). With respect to the entire study: In model experiments, template switching captured about one uniquely barcoded TCR beta cDNA molecule for every two T cells. Two additional independent replicas of 1 million unique cDNA reads from the same blood draw were analyzed for two donors (one aged 18 to 29 and one aged 80 or older). Four age groups were formed from the donors: young (average 16 years), middle-aged (approximately 39), aged (around 62) and long-lived (more than 75). Donors of different ages were randomly distributed across sequencing lanes to avoid experimental bias. Using deep sequencing normalized with unique cDNA molecular identifiers, the study measured how TCR beta repertoire diversity changes with age. General study outcomes and caveats: Observed TCR beta diversity correlated strongly with the percentage of naive T cells measured by flow cytometry. The CMV infection status of donors was not known, potentially confounding age-related changes in expanded clonotypes. Since profiling was done on bulk unsorted PBMCs, naive and antigen-experienced compartments could not be conclusively compared. As age increased, observed TCR beta diversity per million T cells dropped in a roughly linear way, and a significant reduction was already evident by age about 36. Compared with the aged group, the long-lived group had more naive CD4+ T cells, fewer expanded clones and increased TCR diversity, suggesting age selection. Estimates of total diversity based on one million sequenced T cells were regarded as lower bounds and as underestimates.

The roughly 39 donors, aged about 6 to 95 years, were systemically healthy Caucasian individuals from Russia. Each donor gave approximately 10 milliliters of peripheral blood, collected into EDTA-treated Vacutainer tubes. Ficoll-Paque density-gradient centrifugation was used to isolate PBMCs, with at least 7 million per sample. Total RNA was extracted from PBMCs with Trizol reagent, with at least 6 micrograms obtained per sample. For every donor, an aliquot of PBMCs went through flow cytometry to measure the percentages of naive CD45RAhigh/CD27high T cells. About this clonotype: The specificity of this receptor is unknown. No per-base quality is available; no much larger clone lies one base away.

Library generation was performed with 5' RACE. The instrument given in TCRdb is Illumina HiSeq 2500. The second PCR ran for about 7 to 11 cycles and used a J-beta primer mix along with a sample-barcoded 5' primer. A template-switch 5' adaptor carrying 12 random nucleotides introduced a unique molecular identifier onto each TCR beta cDNA molecule. Each sample yielded at least 3 million CDR3-containing paired-end reads. All of the RNA was converted into first-strand cDNA using the Mint cDNA synthesis kit, with a TRBC-specific oligonucleotide serving as the primer. After uracil-DNA glycosylase treatment, a first 18-cycle PCR used universal primers M1SS and BC2_uni_R on all cDNA. In the paper's pipeline: For normalization, 1 million high-quality reads were randomly selected from each sample, with every read carrying a distinct molecular identifier. Instead of being binned into consensus sequences, reads with shared molecular identifiers were discarded. MiTCR, with a Q25 quality threshold and the strictest error-elimination algorithm, was used for CDR3 identification, clonotype clustering and error correction. A nonparametric unseen species model with Euler transformation was used to estimate lower-bound total TCR beta diversity. Using fastp trimming at Q25 and MiXCR clonotype assembly, TCRdb reanalyzed the public sequencing data and kept in-frame beta chains. Rows with one shared CDR3 protein collapse into an entry with the most common genes and DNA. For this entry, the V and J calls and clone size follow TCRdb and not the study's own pipeline. Recorded for this sample are more than 700,000 distinct CDR3 sequences; about 53% of them occurred a single time. About two fifths of the sample goes to the ten largest clones.

From cysteine to phenylalanine, the CDR3 is 14 amino acids long. Here the CDR3 DNA is all that survives: 42 bases in frame from base 1. CDR1 and CDR2 are drawn from the germline V gene: KGHDR, SFDVKD. At the junction V is shortened by 10 bases and J by 14 bases, with 27 bases in between. Sequencing was performed on blood. The source is an elderly man in good health. This receptor chain uses TRBV24-1 and TRBJ2-3, with TRBD2 as a weak D call on 5 bases. The nucleotides read TGTGCCACTCCCCGGGCCGGGGAGCACAGATACGCGTATTTT. Its coded protein is CATPRAGEHRYAYF.